This T cell receptor beta chain is drawn from a study of regulatory T cells in long-lasting Graves disease. Combining iRepertoire HTBI primers with Arm-PCR of CDR3 regions, the authors built TCR beta libraries. TCRdb ran MiXCR on the multiplex PCR reads and lists one entry per CDR3 protein. The profile shows 350,000 to 450,000 distinct CDR3 sequences, approximately 16% of them singletons. Noted time point: newly diagnosed GD, antithyroid drugs for less than 3 months. Making the TCR library involved RNA that had been extracted from PBMCs. Germline V lookup: CDR1 LGHNA, CDR2 YSLEER. V lost 1 base, J lost 8 bases, and 10 bases stayed unmatched. The CDR3 is 16 residues long. The data were also submitted as part of a second study, on T cells in Graves' hyperthyroidism and ophthalmopathy.

The chain is built from TRBV4-3 and TRBJ1-2, with TRBD1 matching over 10 bases. The clonotype comes from a woman aged 40 to 50 with Graves disease. Sequencing used peripheral blood mononuclear cells (PBMCs), obtained at new diagnosis, from a patient treated with antithyroid drugs. This CDR3 reads CASSQANSGTGEGYTF. CDR3 bases: TGCGCCAGCAGCCAAGCCAACTCCGGGACAGGGGAAGGCTACACCTTC.